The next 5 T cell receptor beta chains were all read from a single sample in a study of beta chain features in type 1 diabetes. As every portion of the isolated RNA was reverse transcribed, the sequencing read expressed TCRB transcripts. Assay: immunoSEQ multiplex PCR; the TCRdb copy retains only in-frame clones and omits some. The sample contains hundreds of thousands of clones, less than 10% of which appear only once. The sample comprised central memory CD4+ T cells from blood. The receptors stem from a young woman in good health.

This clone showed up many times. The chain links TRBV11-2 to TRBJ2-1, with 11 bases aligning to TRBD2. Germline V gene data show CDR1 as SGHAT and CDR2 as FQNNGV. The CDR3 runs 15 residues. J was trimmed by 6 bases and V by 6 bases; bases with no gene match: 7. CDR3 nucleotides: TGTGCCAGCAGACGAATAGCGGGAGGGCCCAATGAGCAGTTCTTC. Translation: CASRRIAGGPNEQFF.

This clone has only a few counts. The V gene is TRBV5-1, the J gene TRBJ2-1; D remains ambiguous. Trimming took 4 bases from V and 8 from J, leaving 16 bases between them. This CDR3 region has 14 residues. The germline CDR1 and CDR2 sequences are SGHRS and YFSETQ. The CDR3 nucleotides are TGCGCCAGCAGCGAAATGAGCGATTCCGATGAGCAGTTCTTC. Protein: CASSEMSDSDEQFF. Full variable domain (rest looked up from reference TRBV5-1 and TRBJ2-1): KAGVTQTPRYLIKTRGQQVTLSCSPISGHRSVSWYQQTPGQGLQFLFEYFSETQRNKGNFPGRFSGRQFSNSRSEMNVSTLELGDSALYLCASSEMSDSDEQFFGPGTRLTVL.

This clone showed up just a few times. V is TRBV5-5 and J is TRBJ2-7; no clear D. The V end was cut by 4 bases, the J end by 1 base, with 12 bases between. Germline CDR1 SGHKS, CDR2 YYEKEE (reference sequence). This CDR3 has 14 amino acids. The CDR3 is CASSLWSSSYEQYF. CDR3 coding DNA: TGTGCCAGCAGCCTCTGGTCGTCGTCCTACGAGCAGTACTTC.

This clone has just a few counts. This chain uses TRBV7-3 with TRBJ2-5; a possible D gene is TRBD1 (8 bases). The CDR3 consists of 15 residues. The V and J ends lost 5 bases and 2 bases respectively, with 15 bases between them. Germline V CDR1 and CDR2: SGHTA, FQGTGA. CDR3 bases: TGTGCCAGCAGCGTAAGCGGGACAGGACAAGAGACCCAGTACTTC. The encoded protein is CASSVSGTGQETQYF.

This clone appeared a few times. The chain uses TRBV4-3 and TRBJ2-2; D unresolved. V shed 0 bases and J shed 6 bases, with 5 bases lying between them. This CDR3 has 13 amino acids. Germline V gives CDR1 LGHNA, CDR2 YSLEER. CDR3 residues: CASSQERPGELFF. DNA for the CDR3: TGCGCCAGCAGCCAAGAGCGCCCCGGGGAGCTGTTTTTT.